This record looks at one T cell receptor (beta chain) sequence and its context. This specimen belongs to a study of blood T cell repertoires in COVID-19. Germline V gene sequence: CDR1 SGHAT, CDR2 FQNNGV. The CDR3 extends over 13 amino acids. The ends were cut back, 5 bases at V and 3 bases at J, with 10 bases in the middle. The study recruited people aged about 18 to 95 years across more than 20 US areas. Produced via immunoSEQ multiplex PCR; TCRdb's table is partial and in-frame only. The table has 300,000 to 400,000 clones, 85% seen once. The sequence was obtained from a woman aged 25 to 39 who had been exposed to COVID-19. Material for sequencing was PBMCs or T cells enriched from blood (not recorded which). The chain links TRBV11-2 to TRBJ1-1, with no clear D. The CDR3 nucleotides read TGTGCCAGCAGCCTAAATCGGGACACTGAAGCTTTCTTT. Translation gives CASSLNRDTEAFF.